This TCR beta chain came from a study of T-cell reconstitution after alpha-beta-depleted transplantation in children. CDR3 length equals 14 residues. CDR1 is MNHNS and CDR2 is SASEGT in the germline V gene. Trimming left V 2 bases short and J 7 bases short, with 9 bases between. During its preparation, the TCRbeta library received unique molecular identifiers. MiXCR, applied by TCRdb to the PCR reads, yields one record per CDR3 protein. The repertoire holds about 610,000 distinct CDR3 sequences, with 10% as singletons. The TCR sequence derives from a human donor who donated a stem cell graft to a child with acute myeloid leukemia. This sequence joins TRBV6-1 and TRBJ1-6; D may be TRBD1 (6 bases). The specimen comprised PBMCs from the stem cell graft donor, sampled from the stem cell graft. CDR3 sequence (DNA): TGTGCCAGCAGTGAACGGACAGAGAATTCACCCCTCCACTTT. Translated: CASSERTENSPLHF.